The rows below give T cell receptor beta chains drawn from one sample of a study of cytomegalovirus exposure and HLA in healthy donors. TCRdb keeps only in-frame clones here, not all; method: immunoSEQ multiplex PCR. The data contain 95,000 to 150,000 clones, 65% to 90% of them seen just once; the ten biggest clones take up 2.1%. The source material was PBMCs. Receptors were obtained from a young man in good health and CMV-seronegative. Each CDR3 is given with its conserved first and last residue. The D gene is left open where the match is weak. Clone sizes are given selectively: once, few, many, or a class where the clone is expanded.

TRBV5-1,NA,TRBD2,TRBJ2-3,CASSLGAGGPDTQYF,TGCGCCAGCAGCTTGGGAGCGGGGGGGCCAGATACGCAGTATTTT
TRBV5-1,NA,NA,TRBJ2-7,CASSSTRQDNSYEQYF,TGCGCCAGCAGCTCGACCCGACAGGACAACTCCTACGAGCAGTACTTC
TRBV7-9,NA,TRBD1,TRBJ2-3,CASSSWTGNTDTQYF,TGTGCCAGCAGCTCTTGGACAGGAAACACAGATACGCAGTATTTT
TRBV28,NA,NA,TRBJ2-7,CASSLRDTSYEQYF,TGTGCCAGCAGTCTCCGGGACACCTCCTACGAGCAGTACTTC
TRBV2,NA,NA,TRBJ1-4,CASRRGEKLFF,TGTGCCAGCAGGAGAGGCGAAAAACTGTTTTTT
TRBV19,NA,NA,TRBJ2-7,CASKIGQGSYEQYF,TGTGCCAGTAAGATTGGGCAGGGGTCCTACGAGCAGTACTTC
TRBV18,NA,NA,TRBJ2-7,CASSPSGQLAYEQYF,TGTGCCAGCTCACCCTCCGGACAGTTGGCCTACGAGCAGTACTTC
TRBV9,NA,NA,TRBJ2-1,CASSRSGYYNEQFF,TGTGCCAGCAGCCGGTCAGGATATTACAATGAGCAGTTCTTC
TRBV5-1,NA,NA,TRBJ1-6,CASSSLSAYRDSPLHF,TGCGCCAGCAGCTCTCTCTCGGCTTACCGGGATTCACCCCTCCACTTT
TRBV30,NA,NA,TRBJ2-3,CAWTNGGADTQYF,TGTGCCTGGACTAACGGCGGAGCAGATACGCAGTATTTT
TRBV9,NA,TRBD1,TRBJ2-1,CASSVGTGGINEQFF,TGTGCCAGCAGCGTAGGGACAGGGGGCATAAATGAGCAGTTCTTC
TRBV19,few,TRBD1,TRBJ1-4,CASSTQTGKLFF,TGTGCCAGTAGTACCCAGACAGGGAAACTGTTTTTT
TRBV4-2,NA,NA,TRBJ1-2,CASSQGGTITGGYTF,TGTGCCAGCAGCCAAGGAGGGACAATCACTGGTGGCTACACCTTC
TRBV30,NA,NA,TRBJ1-2,CASPWQGGYGYTF,TGTGCCTCTCCCTGGCAGGGAGGCTATGGCTACACCTTC
TRBV18,NA,TRBD2,TRBJ2-5,CASSPTSGGQETQYF,TGTGCCAGCTCACCTACTAGCGGGGGGCAAGAGACCCAGTACTTC
TRBV11-3,NA,TRBD1,TRBJ2-7,CASSHGGDRGYEQYF,TGTGCCAGCAGCCATGGGGGAGACAGGGGATACGAGCAGTACTTC
TRBV7-7,NA,TRBD1,TRBJ1-3,CASSFTGGSGSTIYF,TGTGCCAGCAGCTTTACAGGGGGCTCTGGAAGCACCATATATTTT
TRBV28,NA,NA,TRBJ2-3,CASSSAYSGTTDTQYF,TGTGCCAGCAGTTCCGCCTATAGCGGAACCACAGATACGCAGTATTTT
TRBV28,once,TRBD1,TRBJ1-3,CASSLNGQDVTIYF,TGTGCCAGCAGTTTAAATGGACAGGACGTCACTATATATTTT
TRBV2,NA,NA,TRBJ2-4,CASRNLNSQYF,TGTGCCAGCAGGAACTTGAACAGTCAGTACTTC
TRBV19,NA,TRBD1,TRBJ2-7,CACRDSVSYEQYF,TGTGCCTGCCGGGACAGCGTATCCTACGAGCAGTACTTC
TRBV7-6,NA,TRBD1,TRBJ2-5,CASSRGTGPFQETQYF,TGTGCCAGCAGCCGGGGGACAGGGCCGTTCCAAGAGACCCAGTACTTC
TRBV28,NA,TRBD1,TRBJ1-6,CASSPISGQGVTSYNSPLHF,TGTGCCAGCAGTCCCATTTCGGGACAGGGGGTTACCTCCTATAATTCACCCCTCCACTTT
TRBV28,NA,TRBD2,TRBJ2-5,CASRPGGSEETQYF,TGTGCCAGCAGGCCCGGGGGGTCCGAAGAGACCCAGTACTTC
TRBV2,NA,TRBD2,TRBJ2-3,CASSDDSGGPRTDTQYF,TGTGCCAGCAGTGATGATAGCGGGGGACCTCGCACAGATACGCAGTATTTT
TRBV9,NA,NA,TRBJ2-1,CASSGLELWEQFF,TGTGCCAGCAGCGGCTTAGAACTCTGGGAGCAGTTCTTC
TRBV28,few,NA,TRBJ1-4,CASSQGARGSLTEKLFF,TGTGCCAGCAGCCAAGGGGCCAGGGGCTCATTAACGGAAAAACTGTTTTTT
TRBV5-1,NA,TRBD1,TRBJ2-7,CASSLQGAQTTTEQYF,TGCGCCAGCAGCTTACAGGGGGCCCAGACTACTACAGAGCAGTACTTC
TRBV4-2,NA,NA,TRBJ1-2,CASSHPERVKYGYTF,TGTGCCAGCAGCCACCCGGAGAGGGTTAAGTATGGCTACACCTTC
TRBV7-6,once,TRBD1,TRBJ1-6,CASSSRVGQGDSPLHF,TGTGCCAGCAGCTCTCGGGTGGGGCAGGGGGATTCACCCCTCCACTTT
TRBV19,NA,NA,TRBJ2-1,CASSKVPGTAGTQYNEQFF,TGTGCCAGTAGTAAAGTTCCTGGGACAGCCGGGACTCAGTACAATGAGCAGTTCTTC
TRBV7-9,once,TRBD1,TRBJ2-3,CASILQGAGTDTQYF,TGTGCCAGCATCCTTCAGGGGGCCGGCACAGATACGCAGTATTTT
TRBV5-1,NA,TRBD2,TRBJ2-1,CASSIPLASSYNEQFF,TGCGCCAGCAGTATACCACTAGCGTCCTCCTACAATGAGCAGTTCTTC
TRBV10-3,few,TRBD1,TRBJ2-2,CAISVPGGPGELFF,TGTGCCATCAGTGTCCCAGGGGGCCCCGGGGAGCTGTTTTTT
TRBV2,NA,NA,TRBJ2-4,CASSEGRGSKNSQYF,TGTGCCAGCAGTGAAGGCAGAGGGAGCAAAAACAGTCAGTACTTC
TRBV28,NA,TRBD1,TRBJ2-7,CASSLGTGYVSEQYF,TGTGCCAGCAGTTTGGGGACAGGGTATGTGAGCGAGCAGTACTTC
TRBV4-1,NA,NA,TRBJ1-2,CASSQVGGPYGYTF,TGCGCCAGCAGCCAAGTGGGGGGTCCCTATGGCTACACCTTC
TRBV5-6,NA,TRBD1,TRBJ1-1,CASSRTGRTEAFF,TGTGCCAGCAGCCGGACAGGACGAACTGAAGCTTTCTTT
TRBV28,NA,NA,TRBJ2-3,CASSLSQGWLTDTQYF,TGTGCCAGCAGTCTTTCTCAGGGATGGCTCACAGATACGCAGTATTTT
TRBV28,NA,NA,TRBJ1-3,CASSLFGSGNTIYF,TGTGCCAGCAGTTTATTCGGCTCTGGAAACACCATATATTTT
TRBV5-1,NA,TRBD1,TRBJ1-6,CASSLGQGGSPLHF,TGCGCCAGCAGCTTGGGGCAGGGGGGTTCACCCCTCCACTTT
TRBV30,NA,TRBD1,TRBJ1-2,CAYLQGDYGYTF,TGTGCCTACCTGCAGGGGGACTATGGCTACACCTTC
TRBV9,NA,TRBD2,TRBJ2-3,CASSAVTNPAGGPRRTDTQYF,TGTGCCAGCAGCGCCGTTACCAACCCAGCGGGGGGGCCCAGGAGAACAGATACGCAGTATTTT
TRBV6-5,NA,NA,TRBJ2-6,CASSWSSGANVLTF,TGTGCCAGCAGTTGGAGCTCTGGGGCCAACGTCCTGACTTTC
TRBV19,NA,TRBD1,TRBJ1-1,CASSRNRGLTEAFF,TGTGCCAGTAGTAGGAACAGGGGGCTGACTGAAGCTTTCTTT
TRBV28,NA,NA,TRBJ1-2,CASRPGRGAPYGYTF,TGTGCCAGCAGACCCGGGAGGGGCGCCCCTTATGGCTACACCTTC
TRBV11-2,NA,TRBD1,TRBJ1-6,CASRGTGVNSPLHF,TGTGCCAGCAGGGGGACAGGGGTTAATTCACCCCTCCACTTT
TRBV6-6,NA,NA,TRBJ2-5,CASSTYASEGETQYF,TGTGCCAGCAGTACCTATGCCAGTGAGGGAGAGACCCAGTACTTC
TRBV6-1,NA,NA,TRBJ1-2,CASSETIRGYTF,TGTGCCAGCAGTGAAACCATTCGGGGCTACACCTTC